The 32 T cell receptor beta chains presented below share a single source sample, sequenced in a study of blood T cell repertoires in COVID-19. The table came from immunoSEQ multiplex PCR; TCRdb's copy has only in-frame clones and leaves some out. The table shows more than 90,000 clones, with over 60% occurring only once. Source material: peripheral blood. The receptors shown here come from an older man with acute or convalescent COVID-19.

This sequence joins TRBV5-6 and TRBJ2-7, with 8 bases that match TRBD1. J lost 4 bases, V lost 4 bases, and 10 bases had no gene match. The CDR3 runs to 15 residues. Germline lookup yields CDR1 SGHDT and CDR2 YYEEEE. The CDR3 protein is CASSPRTGNPYEQYF. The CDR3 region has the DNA TGTGCCAGCAGCCCTAGGACAGGGAACCCATACGAGCAGTACTTC.

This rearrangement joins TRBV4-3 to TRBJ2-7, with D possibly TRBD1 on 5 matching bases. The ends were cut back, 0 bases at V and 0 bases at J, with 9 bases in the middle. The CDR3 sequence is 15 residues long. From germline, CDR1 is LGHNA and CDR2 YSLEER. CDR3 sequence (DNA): TGCGCCAGCAGCCAAGATTTAGGGGACTCCTACGAGCAGTACTTC. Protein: CASSQDLGDSYEQYF.

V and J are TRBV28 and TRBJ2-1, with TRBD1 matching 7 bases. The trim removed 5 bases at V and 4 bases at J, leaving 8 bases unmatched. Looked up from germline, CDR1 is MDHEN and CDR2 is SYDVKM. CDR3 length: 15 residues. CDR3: CASSPPAGGYNEQFF. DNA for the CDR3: TGTGCCAGCAGTCCGCCGGCAGGGGGATACAATGAGCAGTTCTTC.

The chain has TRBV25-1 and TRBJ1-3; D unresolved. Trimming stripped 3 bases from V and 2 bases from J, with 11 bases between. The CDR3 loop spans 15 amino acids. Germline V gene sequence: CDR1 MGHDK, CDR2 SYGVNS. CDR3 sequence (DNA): TGTGCCAGCAGTGATCTCTCCCGAGCTGGAAACACCATATATTTT. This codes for CASSDLSRAGNTIYF.

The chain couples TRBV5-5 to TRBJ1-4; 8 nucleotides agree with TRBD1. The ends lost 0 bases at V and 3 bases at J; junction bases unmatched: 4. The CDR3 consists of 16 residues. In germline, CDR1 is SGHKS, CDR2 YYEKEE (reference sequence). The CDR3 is CASSLAQGAANEKLFF. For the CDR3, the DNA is TGTGCCAGCAGCTTGGCCCAGGGGGCGGCTAATGAAAAACTGTTTTTT.

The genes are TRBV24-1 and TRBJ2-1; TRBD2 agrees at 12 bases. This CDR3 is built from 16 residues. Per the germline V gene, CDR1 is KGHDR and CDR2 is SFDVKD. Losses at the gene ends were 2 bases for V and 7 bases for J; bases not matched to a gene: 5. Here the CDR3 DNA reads TGTGCCACCAGTGATTCCGGGACTAGCGGGCTTAATGAGCAGTTCTTC. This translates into CATSDSGTSGLNEQFF.

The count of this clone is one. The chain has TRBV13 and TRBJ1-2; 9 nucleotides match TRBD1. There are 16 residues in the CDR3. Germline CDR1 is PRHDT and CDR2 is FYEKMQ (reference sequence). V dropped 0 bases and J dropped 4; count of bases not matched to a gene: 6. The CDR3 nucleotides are TGTGCCAGCAGCTTAGGCCCGGGACAGGGAACCTATGGCTACACCTTC. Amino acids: CASSLGPGQGTYGYTF. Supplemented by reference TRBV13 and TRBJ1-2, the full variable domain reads AAGVIQSPRHLIKEKRETATLKCYPIPRHDTVYWYQQGPGQDPQFLISFYEKMQSDKGSIPDRFSAQQFSDYHSELNMSSLELGDSALYFCASSLGPGQGTYGYTFGSGTRLTVV.

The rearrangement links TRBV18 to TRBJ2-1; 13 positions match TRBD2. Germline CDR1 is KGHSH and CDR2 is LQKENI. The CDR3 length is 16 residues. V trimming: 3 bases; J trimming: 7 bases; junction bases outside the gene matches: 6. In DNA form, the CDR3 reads TGTGCCAGCTCACCTACCGGGACTAGCGGGAAGAATGAGCAGTTCTTC. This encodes CASSPTGTSGKNEQFF.

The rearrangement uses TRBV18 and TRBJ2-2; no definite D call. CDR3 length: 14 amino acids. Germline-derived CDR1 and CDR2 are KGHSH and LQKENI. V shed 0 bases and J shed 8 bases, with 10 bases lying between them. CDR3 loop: CASSPPPPRGELFF. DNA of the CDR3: TGTGCCAGCTCACCACCGCCCCCGAGGGGGGAGCTGTTTTTT.

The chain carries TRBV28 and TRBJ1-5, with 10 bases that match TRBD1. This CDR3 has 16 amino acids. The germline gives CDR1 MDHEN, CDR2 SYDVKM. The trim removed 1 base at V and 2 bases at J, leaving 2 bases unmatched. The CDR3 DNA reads TGTGCCAGCAGTTTATCCGGACAGGGGGGCAATCAGCCCCAGCATTTT. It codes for CASSLSGQGGNQPQHF.

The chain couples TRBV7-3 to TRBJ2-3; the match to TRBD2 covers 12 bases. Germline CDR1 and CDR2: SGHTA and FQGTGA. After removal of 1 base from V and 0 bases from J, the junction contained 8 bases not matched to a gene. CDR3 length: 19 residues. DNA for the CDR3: TGTGCCAGCAGCTTAAGATCTAGCGGGGGGGCTCTAAGCACAGATACGCAGTATTTT. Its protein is CASSLRSSGGALSTDTQYF.

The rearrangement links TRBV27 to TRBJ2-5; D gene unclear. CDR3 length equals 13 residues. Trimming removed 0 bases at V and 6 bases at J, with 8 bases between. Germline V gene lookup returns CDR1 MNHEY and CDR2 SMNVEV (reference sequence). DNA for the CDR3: TGTGCCAGCAGTTTATCGATTCAGAAGACCCAGTACTTC. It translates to CASSLSIQKTQYF.

The CDR3 bases are TGTGCCAGTAGTCTCCAGGGGGCGGACCAGCCCCAGCATTTT. Protein: CASSLQGADQPQHF. V is TRBV19 and J is TRBJ1-5; 8 bases agree with TRBD1. This CDR3 contains 14 residues. The junction had 7 bases not matched to a gene; V was cut back by 5 bases and J by 7 bases. CDR1 and CDR2 (germline): LNHDA, SQIVND (reference sequence).

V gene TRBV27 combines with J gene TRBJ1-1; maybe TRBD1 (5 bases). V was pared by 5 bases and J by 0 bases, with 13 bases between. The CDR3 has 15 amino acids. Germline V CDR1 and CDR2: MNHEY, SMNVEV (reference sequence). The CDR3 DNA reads TGTGCCAGCAGTATCCACGGGGGGATGAACACTGAAGCTTTCTTT. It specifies CASSIHGGMNTEAFF.

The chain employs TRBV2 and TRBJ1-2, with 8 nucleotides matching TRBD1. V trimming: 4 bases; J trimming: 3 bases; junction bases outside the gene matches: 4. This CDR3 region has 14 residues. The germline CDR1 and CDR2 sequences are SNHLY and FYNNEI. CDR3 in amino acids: CASSVRGQDYGYTF. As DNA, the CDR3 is TGTGCCAGCAGTGTCAGGGGACAGGACTATGGCTACACCTTC.

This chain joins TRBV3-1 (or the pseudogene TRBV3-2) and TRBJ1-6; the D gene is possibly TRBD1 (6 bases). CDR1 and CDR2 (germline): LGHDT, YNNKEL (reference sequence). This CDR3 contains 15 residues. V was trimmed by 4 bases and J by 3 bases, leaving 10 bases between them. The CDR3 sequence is CASSPRGGYNSPLHF. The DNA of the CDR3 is TGTGCCAGCAGCCCTAGGGGGGGCTATAATTCACCCCTCCACTTT.

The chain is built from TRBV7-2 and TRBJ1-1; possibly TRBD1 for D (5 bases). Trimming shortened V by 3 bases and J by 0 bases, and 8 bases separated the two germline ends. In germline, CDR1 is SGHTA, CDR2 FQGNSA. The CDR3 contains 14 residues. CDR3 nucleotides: TGTGCCAGCAGCTTCGACAGACTGAACACTGAAGCTTTCTTT. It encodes CASSFDRLNTEAFF. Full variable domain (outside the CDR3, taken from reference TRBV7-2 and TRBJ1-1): GAGVSQSPSNKVTEKGKDVELRCDPISGHTALYWYRQSLGQGLEFLIYFQGNSAPDKSGLPSDRFSAERTGGSVSTLTIQRTQQEDSAVYLCASSFDRLNTEAFFGQGTRLTVV.

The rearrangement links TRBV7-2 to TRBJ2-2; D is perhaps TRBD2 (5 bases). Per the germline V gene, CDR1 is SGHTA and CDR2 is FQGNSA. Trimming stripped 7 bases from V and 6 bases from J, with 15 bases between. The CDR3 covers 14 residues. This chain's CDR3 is CASKRESPSGELFF. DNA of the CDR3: TGTGCCAGCAAGAGGGAGTCCCCCTCCGGGGAGCTGTTTTTT.

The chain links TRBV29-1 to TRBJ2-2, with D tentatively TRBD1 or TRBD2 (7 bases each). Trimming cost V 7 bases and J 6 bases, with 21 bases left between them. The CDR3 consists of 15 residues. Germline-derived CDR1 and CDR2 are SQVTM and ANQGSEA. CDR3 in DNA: TGCAGCGCGGGGGGTCGGGACAGTCGGGCCGGGGAGCTGTTTTTT. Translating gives CSAGGRDSRAGELFF.

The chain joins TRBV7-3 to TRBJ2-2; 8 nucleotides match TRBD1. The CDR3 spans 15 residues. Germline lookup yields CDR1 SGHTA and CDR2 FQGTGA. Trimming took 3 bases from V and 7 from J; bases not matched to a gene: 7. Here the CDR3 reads CASSFQGARGGELFF. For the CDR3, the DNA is TGTGCCAGCAGCTTCCAGGGGGCGCGAGGCGGGGAGCTGTTTTTT.

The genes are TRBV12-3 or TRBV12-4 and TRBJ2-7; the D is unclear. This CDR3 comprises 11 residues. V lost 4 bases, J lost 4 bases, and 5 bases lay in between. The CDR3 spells CASSSHYEQYF. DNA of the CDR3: TGTGCCAGCAGTTCCCATTACGAGCAGTACTTC.

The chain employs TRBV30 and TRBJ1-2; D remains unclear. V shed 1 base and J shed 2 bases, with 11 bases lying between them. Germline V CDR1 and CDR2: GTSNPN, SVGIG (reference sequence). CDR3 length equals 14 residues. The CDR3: CAWSAAGGNYGYTF. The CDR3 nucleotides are TGTGCCTGGAGTGCGGCAGGAGGAAACTATGGCTACACCTTC.

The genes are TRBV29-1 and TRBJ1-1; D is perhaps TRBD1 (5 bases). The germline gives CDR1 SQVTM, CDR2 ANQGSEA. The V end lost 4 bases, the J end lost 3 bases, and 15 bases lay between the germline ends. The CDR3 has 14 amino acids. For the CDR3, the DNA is TGCAGCGTTGCACCCGCAGGGTTGGACACTGAAGCTTTCTTT. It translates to CSVAPAGLDTEAFF.

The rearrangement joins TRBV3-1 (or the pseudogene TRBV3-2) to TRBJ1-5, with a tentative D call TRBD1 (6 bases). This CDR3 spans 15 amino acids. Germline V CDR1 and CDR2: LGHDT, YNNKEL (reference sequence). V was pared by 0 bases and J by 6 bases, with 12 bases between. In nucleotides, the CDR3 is TGTGCCAGCAGCCAAGATTCGGGGGGCAGTCAGCCCCAGCATTTT. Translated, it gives CASSQDSGGSQPQHF.

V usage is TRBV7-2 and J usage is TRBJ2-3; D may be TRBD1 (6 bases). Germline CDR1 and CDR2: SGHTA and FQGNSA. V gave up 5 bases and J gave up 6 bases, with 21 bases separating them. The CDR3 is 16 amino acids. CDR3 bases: TGTGCCAGCAGCCCCCGAGGCGGCAGGGGATGGGATACGCAGTATTTT. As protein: CASSPRGGRGWDTQYF.

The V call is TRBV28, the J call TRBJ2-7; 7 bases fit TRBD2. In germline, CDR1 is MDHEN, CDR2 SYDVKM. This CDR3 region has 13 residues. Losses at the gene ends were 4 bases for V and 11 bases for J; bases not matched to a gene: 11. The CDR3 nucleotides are TGTGCCAGCAGTTCGGGACTAAGGCCCGGAGAGTACTTC. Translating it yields CASSSGLRPGEYF.

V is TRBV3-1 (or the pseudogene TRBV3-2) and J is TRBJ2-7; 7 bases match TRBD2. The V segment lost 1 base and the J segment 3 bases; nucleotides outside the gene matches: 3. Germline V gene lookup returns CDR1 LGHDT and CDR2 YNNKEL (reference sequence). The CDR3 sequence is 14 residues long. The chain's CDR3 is CASSQGRENYEQYF. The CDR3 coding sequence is TGTGCCAGCAGCCAAGGGCGGGAGAACTACGAGCAGTACTTC.

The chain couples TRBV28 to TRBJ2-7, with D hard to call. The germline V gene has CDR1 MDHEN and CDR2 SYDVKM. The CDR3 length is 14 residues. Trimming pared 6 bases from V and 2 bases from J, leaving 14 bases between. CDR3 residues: CASSIPGSAYEQYF. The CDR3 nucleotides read TGTGCCAGCAGCATTCCAGGCTCTGCCTACGAGCAGTACTTC.

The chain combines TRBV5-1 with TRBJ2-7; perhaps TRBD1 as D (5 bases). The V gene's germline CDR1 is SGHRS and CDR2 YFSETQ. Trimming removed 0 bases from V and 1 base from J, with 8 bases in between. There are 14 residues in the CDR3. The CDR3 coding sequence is TGCGCCAGCAGCTTGGTTCAGGGTTCCTACGAGCAGTACTTC. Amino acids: CASSLVQGSYEQYF.

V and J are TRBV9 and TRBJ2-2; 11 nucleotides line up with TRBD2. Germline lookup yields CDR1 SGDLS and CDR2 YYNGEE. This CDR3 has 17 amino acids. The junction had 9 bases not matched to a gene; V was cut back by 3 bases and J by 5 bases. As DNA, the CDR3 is TGTGCCAGCAGCGGAAACCCTCGGACTAGCGGGACCGGGGAGCTGTTTTTT. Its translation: CASSGNPRTSGTGELFF.

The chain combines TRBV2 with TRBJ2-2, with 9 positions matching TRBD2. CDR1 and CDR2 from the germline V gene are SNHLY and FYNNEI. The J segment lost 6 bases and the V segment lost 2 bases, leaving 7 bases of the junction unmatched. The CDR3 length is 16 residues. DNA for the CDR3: TGTGCCAGCAGTGAAACGAGCGGGAGGAGGCCCGGGGAGCTGTTTTTT. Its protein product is CASSETSGRRPGELFF. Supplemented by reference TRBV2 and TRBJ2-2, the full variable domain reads EPEVTQTPSHQVTQMGQEVILRCVPISNHLYFYWYRQILGQKVEFLVSFYNNEISEKSEIFDDQFSVERPDGSNFTLKIRSTKLEDSAMYFCASSETSGRRPGELFFGEGSRLTVL.

CDR3 protein: CASSPYLTYEQYF. The CDR3 nucleotides read TGTGCCAGCAGCCCCTACCTTACCTACGAGCAGTACTTC. The chain carries TRBV7-9 and TRBJ2-7; unclear D gene. The CDR3 runs to 13 residues. V was shortened by 5 bases and J by 2 bases, with 10 bases between the two germline ends. The germline CDR1 and CDR2 sequences are SEHNR and FQNEAQ (reference sequence).